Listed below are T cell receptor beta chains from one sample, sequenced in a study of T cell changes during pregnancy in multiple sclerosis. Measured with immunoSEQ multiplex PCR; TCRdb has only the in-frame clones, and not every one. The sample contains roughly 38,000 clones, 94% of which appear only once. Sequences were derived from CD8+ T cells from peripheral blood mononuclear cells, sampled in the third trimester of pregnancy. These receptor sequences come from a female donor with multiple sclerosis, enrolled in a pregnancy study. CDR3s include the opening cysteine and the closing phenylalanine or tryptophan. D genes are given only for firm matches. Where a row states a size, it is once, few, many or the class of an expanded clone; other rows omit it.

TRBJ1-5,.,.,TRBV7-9,CASSLTGSNQPQHF,TGTGCCAGCAGCTTAACGGGTAGCAATCAGCCCCAGCATTTT
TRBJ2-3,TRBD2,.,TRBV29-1,CSVGGGRASDTQYF,TGCAGCGTTGGGGGCGGGAGGGCCTCAGATACGCAGTATTTT
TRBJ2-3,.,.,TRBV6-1,CASSQGTDTQYF,TGTGCCAGCAGTCAGGGGACAGATACGCAGTATTTT
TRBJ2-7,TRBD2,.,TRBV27,CASSFLGRGYEQYF,TGTGCCAGCAGTTTTCTCGGGAGGGGGTACGAGCAGTACTTC
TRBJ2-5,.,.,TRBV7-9,CASSYRGRIQETQYF,TGTGCCAGCAGCTACCGCGGTCGTATACAAGAGACCCAGTACTTC
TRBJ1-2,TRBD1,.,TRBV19,CASSPLMTGGSGYTF,TGTGCCAGTAGTCCCCTGATGACAGGGGGGTCTGGCTACACCTTC
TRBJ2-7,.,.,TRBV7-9,CASSTGFSYEQYF,TGTGCCAGCAGCACCGGGTTCTCCTACGAGCAGTACTTC
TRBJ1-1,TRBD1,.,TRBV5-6,CASSSGTGLPEAFF,TGTGCCAGCAGCTCTGGGACAGGGCTCCCTGAAGCTTTCTTT
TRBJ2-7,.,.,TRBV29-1,CSVELGALEQYF,TGCAGCGTTGAATTGGGAGCACTCGAGCAGTACTTC
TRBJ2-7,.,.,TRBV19,CASSPGGYEQYF,TGTGCCAGTAGTCCAGGGGGGTACGAGCAGTACTTC
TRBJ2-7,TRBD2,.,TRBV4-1,CASSQGLAGGLEQYF,TGCGCCAGCAGCCAGGGACTAGCGGGAGGACTCGAGCAGTACTTC
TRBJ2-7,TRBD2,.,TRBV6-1,CASRLAGVEQYF,TGTGCCAGCAGACTAGCGGGAGTCGAGCAGTACTTC
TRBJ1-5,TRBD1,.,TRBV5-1,CASSSGTGAGQPQHF,TGCGCCAGCAGCTCCGGGACAGGGGCCGGGCAGCCCCAGCATTTT
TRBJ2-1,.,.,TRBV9,CASRREENNEQFF,TGTGCCAGCAGAAGGGAGGAAAACAATGAGCAGTTCTTC
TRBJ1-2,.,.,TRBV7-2,CASSFGGYGYTF,TGTGCCAGCAGCTTCGGGGGCTATGGCTACACCTTC
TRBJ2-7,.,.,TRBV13,CASSFRLARNEQYF,TGTGCCAGCAGCTTTCGGCTAGCGAGGAACGAGCAGTACTTC
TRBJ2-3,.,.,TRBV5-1,CASSLEASYYTDTQYF,TGCGCCAGCAGCTTGGAGGCCTCTTACTACACAGATACGCAGTATTTT
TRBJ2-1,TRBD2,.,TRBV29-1,CSVDTGLAEHYNEQFF,TGCAGCGTTGATACAGGACTAGCGGAACATTACAATGAGCAGTTCTTC
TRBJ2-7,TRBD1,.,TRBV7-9,CASSRDRAHEQYF,TGTGCCAGCAGCCGGGACAGGGCACACGAGCAGTACTTC
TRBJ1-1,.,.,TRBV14,CASSQGGLGTEAFF,TGTGCCAGCAGCCAAGGGGGGCTCGGCACTGAAGCTTTCTTT
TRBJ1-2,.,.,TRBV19,CASTTSEGLYGYTF,TGTGCCAGTACCACTTCGGAGGGACTCTATGGCTACACCTTC
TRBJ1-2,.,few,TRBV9,CASSVGGDYGYTF,TGTGCCAGCAGCGTAGGCGGGGATTATGGCTACACCTTC
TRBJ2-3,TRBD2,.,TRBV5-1,CASSLALAKTDTQYF,TGCGCCAGCAGCTTGGCACTAGCGAAGACAGATACGCAGTATTTT
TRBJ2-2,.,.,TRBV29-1,CSVEVQTGELFF,TGCAGCGTTGAAGTTCAAACCGGGGAGCTGTTTTTT
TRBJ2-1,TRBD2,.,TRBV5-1,CASSFSSGGDEQFF,TGCGCCAGCAGCTTTTCTAGCGGTGGCGATGAGCAGTTCTTC
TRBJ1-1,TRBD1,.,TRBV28,CASSLGTEVIMNTEAFF,TGTGCCAGCAGTTTGGGGACAGAAGTAATAATGAACACTGAAGCTTTCTTT
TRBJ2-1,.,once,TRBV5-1,CASSVRTGTFIEQFF,TGCGCCAGCAGCGTTCGAACCGGGACATTTATTGAGCAGTTCTTC
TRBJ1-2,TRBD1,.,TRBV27,CASRGTVYGYTF,TGTGCCAGCAGGGGGACAGTCTATGGCTACACCTTC
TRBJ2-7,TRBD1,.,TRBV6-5,CASKAGTGGYEQYF,TGTGCCAGCAAGGCGGGTACAGGGGGTTACGAGCAGTACTTC
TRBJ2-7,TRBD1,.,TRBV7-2,CASSLGWTGFDEQYF,TGTGCCAGCAGCTTAGGGTGGACAGGGTTCGACGAGCAGTACTTC
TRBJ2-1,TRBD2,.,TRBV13,CASSRTSGYNEQFF,TGTGCCAGCTCCCGGACTAGCGGCTACAATGAGCAGTTCTTC
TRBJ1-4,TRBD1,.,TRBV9,CASSPTFGTADNEKLFF,TGTGCCAGCAGCCCCACTTTTGGGACAGCAGATAATGAAAAACTGTTTTTT
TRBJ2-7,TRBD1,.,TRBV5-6,CASSLDDRGSEQYF,TGTGCCAGCAGCTTGGACGACAGGGGGTCCGAGCAGTACTTC
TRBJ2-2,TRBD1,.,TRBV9,CASSVGDRAGGELFF,TGTGCCAGCAGCGTAGGCGACAGGGCTGGCGGGGAGCTGTTTTTT
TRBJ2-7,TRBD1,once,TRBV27,CASAWTGAYEQYF,TGTGCCAGCGCCTGGACAGGGGCCTACGAGCAGTACTTC
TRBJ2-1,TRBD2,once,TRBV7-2,CASSPTLAGGYNEQFF,TGTGCCAGCAGTCCTACACTAGCGGGAGGGTACAATGAGCAGTTCTTC
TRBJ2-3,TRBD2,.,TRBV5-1,CASSLSLAGVGTDTQYF,TGCGCCAGCAGCCTATCACTAGCGGGAGTAGGCACAGATACGCAGTATTTT
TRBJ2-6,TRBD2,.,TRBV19,CASDLGGRSGANVLTF,TGTGCCAGTGATTTGGGGGGGAGGTCTGGGGCCAACGTCCTGACTTTC
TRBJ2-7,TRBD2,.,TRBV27,CASSTSGRASEQYF,TGTGCCAGCAGTACTAGCGGGAGGGCCTCCGAGCAGTACTTC
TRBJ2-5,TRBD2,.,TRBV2,CASSESWLAGKTQYF,TGTGCCAGCAGTGAATCGTGGCTAGCGGGAAAGACCCAGTACTTC
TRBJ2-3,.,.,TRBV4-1,CASSQDELVRDTQYF,TGCGCCAGCAGCCAAGATGAACTAGTTCGAGATACGCAGTATTTT
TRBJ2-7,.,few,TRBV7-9,CASSSSTSFYEQYF,TGTGCCAGCAGCTCTTCGACTAGTTTCTACGAGCAGTACTTC
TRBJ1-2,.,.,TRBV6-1,CASSAWAGANYGYTF,TGTGCCAGCAGTGCTTGGGCCGGCGCTAACTATGGCTACACCTTC
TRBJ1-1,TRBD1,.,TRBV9,CASSVEGATEAFF,TGTGCCAGCAGCGTGGAGGGGGCCACTGAAGCTTTCTTT
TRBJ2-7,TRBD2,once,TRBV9,CASSKGTTPYEQYF,TGTGCCAGCAGCAAGGGGACTACCCCATACGAGCAGTACTTC
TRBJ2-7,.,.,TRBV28,CASIKCVLCGEQYF,TGTGCCAGCATTAAATGTGTTCTATGTGGCGAGCAGTACTTC
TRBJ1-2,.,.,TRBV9,CASTNNKNYGYTF,TGTGCCAGCACCAACAACAAGAACTATGGCTACACCTTC
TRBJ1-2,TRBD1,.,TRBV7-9,CASIPDRGSLGGYTF,TGTGCCAGCATCCCCGACAGGGGAAGCCTGGGCGGCTACACCTTC
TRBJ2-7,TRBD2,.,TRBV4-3,CASSPGTMFYEQYF,TGCGCCAGCAGCCCCGGGACTATGTTTTACGAGCAGTACTTC
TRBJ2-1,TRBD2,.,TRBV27,CASSLSIFGGNEQFF,TGTGCCAGCAGTTTATCCATATTCGGGGGGAATGAGCAGTTCTTC
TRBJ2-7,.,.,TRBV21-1,CASSQRSRECYEQYF,TGTGCCAGCAGCCAAAGAAGCCGGGAGTGTTACGAGCAGTACTTC
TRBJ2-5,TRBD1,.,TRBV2,CASSEGQGAKETQYF,TGTGCCAGCAGTGAAGGACAGGGGGCAAAGGAGACCCAGTACTTC